These 24 T cell receptor beta chains share one sample of origin, sequenced in a study of cytomegalovirus exposure and HLA in healthy donors. This table comes from immunoSEQ multiplex PCR, and its TCRdb copy is limited to in-frame clones, with some not included. The table lists 150,000 to 200,000 clones, more than 65% of them singletons, with roughly 2.8% in the top ten. The material sequenced was PBMCs. The source is a woman aged 18-35 years in good health and CMV-seropositive.

This chain joins TRBV9 and TRBJ1-2, with TRBD1 matching over 9 bases. Trimming took 3 bases from V and 3 from J; bases not matched to a gene: 12. The CDR3 runs 17 residues. CDR1 and CDR2 from the germline V gene are SGDLS and YYNGEE. The CDR3 loop reads CASSGGQGTRTYYGYTF. In DNA form, the CDR3 reads TGTGCCAGCAGCGGCGGACAGGGGACTCGTACGTACTATGGCTACACCTTC.

The chain employs TRBV9 and TRBJ1-2; D is undetermined. There are 13 residues in the CDR3. Germline V gene lookup returns CDR1 SGDLS and CDR2 YYNGEE. Trimming cost V 0 bases and J 3 bases, with 6 bases left between them. Here the CDR3 reads CASSVAEYYGYTF. The CDR3 DNA sequence: TGTGCCAGCAGCGTAGCCGAGTACTATGGCTACACCTTC.

This clone appeared a few times. V is TRBV7-3 and J is TRBJ1-2; no firm D call. V was clipped by 4 bases and J by 8 bases, with 8 bases between them. Germline CDR1 SGHTA, CDR2 FQGTGA. This CDR3 has 11 residues. CDR3: CASSSGRGYTF. DNA for the CDR3: TGTGCCAGCAGCTCCGGTCGCGGCTACACCTTC.

The sample holds a few counts of this clone. The chain carries TRBV11-2 and TRBJ1-1; D call uncertain. Trimming removed 1 base from V and 1 base from J, with 4 bases in between. Germline loops: CDR1 SGHAT, CDR2 FQNNGV. This CDR3 spans 13 amino acids. CDR3 bases: TGTGCCAGCAGCTTAGCGGGGAACACTGAAGCTTTCTTT. Translating it yields CASSLAGNTEAFF.

The CDR3 DNA sequence: TGTGCCAGCAGTTCGGGAGATTACGAGCAGTACTTC. Its protein product is CASSSGDYEQYF. This chain uses TRBV7-6 with TRBJ2-7; D might be TRBD2 (6 bases). From germline, CDR1 is SGHVS and CDR2 FNYEAQ. There are 12 residues in the CDR3. Trimming took 6 bases from V and 4 from J, leaving 10 bases between them.

The gene calls are TRBV9 and TRBJ2-7, with D perhaps matching TRBD1 (6 bases). V was cut by 0 bases and J by 12 bases, with 13 bases left in between. The CDR3 length is 12 residues. Germline V gene sequence: CDR1 SGDLS, CDR2 YYNGEE. CDR3 nucleotides: TGTGCCAGCAGCGTAGGGAAAGGGGGTTTGTACTTC. It is translated as CASSVGKGGLYF.

This chain connects TRBV4-1 to TRBJ2-5; D uncertain. The CDR3 covers 15 residues. Trimming removed 1 base from V and 1 base from J, with 10 bases in between. Germline V lookup: CDR1 MGHRA, CDR2 YSYEKL. The chain's CDR3 is CASSQAPSGQETQYF. The CDR3 DNA is TGCGCCAGCAGCCAAGCGCCCTCGGGCCAAGAGACCCAGTACTTC.

The chain couples TRBV6-6 to TRBJ2-4; 7 positions agree with TRBD1. CDR1 is MNHNY, CDR2 SVGAGI, per germline (reference sequence). The V gene end was trimmed by 11 bases and the J gene end by 6 bases; junction bases not matched to a gene: 13. This CDR3 contains 14 residues. The CDR3 region is CAGSETGQLNIQYF. CDR3 in DNA: TGTGCCGGGTCGGAGACGGGACAGCTAAACATTCAGTACTTC.

This clone appeared a few times. This chain uses TRBV2 with TRBJ2-3; the match to TRBD2 covers 7 bases. CDR3 length: 14 amino acids. J gave up 5 bases and V 4 bases, and 6 bases lay outside the gene matches. The germline V gene has CDR1 SNHLY and CDR2 FYNNEI. The CDR3 spells CASSVPGGGDTQYF. The CDR3 DNA sequence: TGTGCCAGCAGTGTACCGGGGGGAGGAGATACGCAGTATTTT.

The CDR3 loop reads CASSVGDRGGNIVEETQYF. CDR3 bases: TGTGCCAGCAGCGTAGGGGACAGGGGAGGTAATATCGTCGAAGAGACCCAGTACTTC. The V and J genes are TRBV9 and TRBJ2-5; 10 bases align to TRBD1. V was clipped by 0 bases and J by 3 bases; unmatched bases: 14. The CDR3 loop spans 19 amino acids. In germline, CDR1 is SGDLS, CDR2 YYNGEE.

This clone was seen at least ten times. The rearrangement uses TRBV5-1 and TRBJ1-1; tentatively, D is TRBD1 (5 bases). Trimming removed 4 bases at V and 1 base at J, with 14 bases between. The CDR3 covers 15 residues. Germline assignment: CDR1 SGHRS and CDR2 YFSETQ. The CDR3 DNA reads TGCGCCAGCAGCCCACGGGGGAGAACGAACACTGAAGCTTTCTTT. Amino acids: CASSPRGRTNTEAFF.

The genes are TRBV9 and TRBJ2-2; 10 positions match TRBD1. The CDR3 sequence is 16 residues long. V lost 4 bases and J lost 5; bases outside the gene matches: 8. The germline V gene encodes CDR1 SGDLS and CDR2 YYNGEE. In DNA form, the CDR3 reads TGTGCCAGCAGCCCCAGACAGGGGGCGGTTACCGGGGAGCTGTTTTTT. Translation gives CASSPRQGAVTGELFF.

This clone was found many times. The V and J genes are TRBV4-3 and TRBJ2-1; D gene unclear. Germline-derived CDR1 and CDR2 are LGHNA and YSLEER. This CDR3 spans 17 amino acids. V was shortened by 0 bases and J by 5 bases, with 17 bases between the two germline ends. The CDR3 region is CASSQEWSPLKNNEQFF. CDR3 in DNA: TGCGCCAGCAGCCAAGAGTGGTCGCCGCTAAAAAACAATGAGCAGTTCTTC.

The chain employs TRBV6-6 and TRBJ1-4, with 9 bases lining up with TRBD1. The J segment lost 11 bases and the V segment lost 6 bases, leaving 10 bases of the junction unmatched. The CDR3 length is 14 residues. CDR1 MNHNY and CDR2 SVGAGI come from the germline V gene (reference sequence). The CDR3 DNA sequence: TGTGCCAGCAGCCAGGGACAGGGCCAGGTGAAACTGTTTTTT. Its protein product is CASSQGQGQVKLFF.

The chain recombines TRBV5-1 with TRBJ2-2; D uncertain. From germline, CDR1 is SGHRS and CDR2 YFSETQ. The V and J ends lost 4 bases and 4 bases respectively, with 8 bases between them. This CDR3 region has 13 residues. As DNA, the CDR3 is TGCGCCAGCAGCCCTCGGGTCACCGGGGAGCTGTTTTTT. Encoded protein: CASSPRVTGELFF.

The rearrangement joins TRBV27 to TRBJ1-1; D call uncertain. The V and J ends lost 2 bases and 2 bases respectively, with 6 bases between them. The CDR3 is 13 residues long. CDR1 MNHEY and CDR2 SMNVEV come from the germline V gene (reference sequence). The CDR3 region has the DNA TGTGCCAGCAGTTTAACAGATAACACTGAAGCTTTCTTT. This translates into CASSLTDNTEAFF.

The chain is built from TRBV4-1 and TRBJ2-7; 9 bases align to TRBD2. CDR1 is MGHRA and CDR2 is YSYEKL in the germline V gene. V lost 1 base and J lost 2; bases outside the gene matches: 6. The CDR3 covers 16 residues. The CDR3 region is CASSQVASGVPYEQYF. CDR3 bases: TGCGCCAGCAGCCAAGTGGCTAGCGGGGTTCCCTACGAGCAGTACTTC.

The chain recombines TRBV7-9 with TRBJ1-5; D is undetermined. V was trimmed by 5 bases and J by 6 bases, leaving 20 bases between them. CDR3 length: 16 residues. Looked up from germline, CDR1 is SEHNR and CDR2 is FQNEAQ (reference sequence). CDR3 protein: CASSREGETSAQPQHF. CDR3 sequence (DNA): TGTGCCAGCAGCCGCGAGGGAGAGACGTCGGCTCAGCCCCAGCATTTT.

This chain uses TRBV6-1 with TRBJ1-6; no clear D. This CDR3 has 13 amino acids. The germline V gene has CDR1 MNHNS and CDR2 SASEGT. With 6 bases removed from V and 6 bases from J, the gap between germline ends came to 9 bases. The CDR3 sequence is CASRTRLNSPLHF. The CDR3 DNA follows: TGTGCCAGCAGAACGAGACTTAATTCACCCCTCCACTTT.

This chain links TRBV19 with TRBJ2-2, with D possibly being TRBD2 (6 bases). V lost 5 bases, J lost 6 bases, and 7 bases lay in between. This CDR3 is built from 12 residues. Germline V CDR1 and CDR2: LNHDA, SQIVND (reference sequence). Here the CDR3 reads CASSWGAGELFF. In DNA, the CDR3 is TGTGCCAGTAGTTGGGGGGCCGGGGAGCTGTTTTTT. The full variable domain, rest sourced from reference TRBV19 and TRBJ2-2, is DGGITQSPKYLFRKEGQNVTLSCEQNLNHDAMYWYRQDPGQGLRLIYYSQIVNDFQKGDIAEGYSVSREKKESFPLTVTSAQKNPTAFYLCASSWGAGELFFGEGSRLTVL.

The chain is built from TRBV11-2 and TRBJ2-5; D perhaps matches TRBD1 (5 bases). Germline V gene sequence: CDR1 SGHAT, CDR2 FQNNGV. The CDR3 runs to 15 residues. Trimming pared 3 bases from V and 5 bases from J, leaving 16 bases between. The CDR3 nucleotides are TGTGCCAGCAGCTTGAGGTGGCAGGGAATGGAGACCCAGTACTTC. It yields the protein CASSLRWQGMETQYF.

The CDR3 DNA reads TGTGCCAGCAGTTTAAGGGGACACCCTGGGCACGAGCAGTACTTC. Its translation: CASSLRGHPGHEQYF. This chain links TRBV27 with TRBJ2-7; TRBD1 might be the D (6 bases). Trimming removed 2 bases from V and 5 bases from J, with 16 bases in between. Germline CDR1 reads MNHEY; CDR2 reads SMNVEV (reference sequence). This CDR3 has 15 residues.

The gene calls are TRBV13 and TRBJ2-7; 10 bases are shared with TRBD1. The junction had 11 bases not matched to a gene; V was cut back by 5 bases and J by 4 bases. CDR1 and CDR2 from the germline V gene are PRHDT and FYEKMQ (reference sequence). CDR3 length: 16 residues. Here the CDR3 reads CASSLLGQGDPYEQYF. In DNA, the CDR3 is TGTGCCAGCAGCCTCCTCGGACAGGGGGATCCTTACGAGCAGTACTTC.

J is TRBJ1-4 and V is TRBV9, with D hard to call. The CDR3 consists of 15 residues. Germline V lookup: CDR1 SGDLS, CDR2 YYNGEE. Trimming removed 3 bases at V and 7 bases at J, with 16 bases between. The CDR3 protein is CASSAPESESEKLFF. The CDR3 DNA is TGTGCCAGCAGCGCCCCCGAGAGTGAGTCTGAAAAACTGTTTTTT.